The 2 T cell receptor beta chains below all came from one sample that was sequenced in a study of T cells in pancreatic ductal adenocarcinoma. No neoadjuvant therapy was given to the selected pancreatic ductal adenocarcinoma patients before their surgery. Using immunoSEQ multiplex PCR, the repertoire was profiled, and TCRdb retains in-frame clones only, with some absent. Among more than 85,000 clones, more than 90% were seen once, and the ten largest hold 2.5% to 3.5%. Sequenced input: PBMCs. Receptor source: a human donor with pancreatic ductal adenocarcinoma.

This clone was detected only once. The chain links TRBV28 to TRBJ2-7, with 7 bases matching TRBD2. The CDR3 loop spans 15 amino acids. J was trimmed by 4 bases and V by 6 bases; bases with no gene match: 12. The V gene's germline CDR1 is MDHEN and CDR2 SYDVKM. CDR3: CASSQPSGTVYEQYF. CDR3 bases: TGTGCCAGCAGCCAACCCAGCGGGACGGTTTACGAGCAGTACTTC.

This chain links TRBV5-4 with TRBJ2-5, with unresolved D. The CDR3 runs to 13 residues. Trimming pared 0 bases from V and 2 bases from J, leaving 5 bases between. Germline loops: CDR1 SGHNT, CDR2 YYREEE (reference sequence). The CDR3 protein is CASSLGLQETQYF. CDR3 coding DNA: TGTGCCAGCAGCTTGGGGCTTCAAGAGACCCAGTACTTC. Complete variable domain (other parts from reference TRBV5-4 and TRBJ2-5): ETGVTQSPTHLIKTRGQQVTLRCSSQSGHNTVSWYQQALGQGPQFIFQYYREEENGRGNFPPRFSGLQFPNYSSELNVNALELDDSALYLCASSLGLQETQYFGPGTRLLVL.